Listed below are T cell receptor beta chains from one sample, sequenced in a study of T cells in Graves' hyperthyroidism and ophthalmopathy. One entry per CDR3 protein, called by TCRdb with MiXCR from the multiplex PCR reads. The top ten clones hold about 29% of a sample with around 200,000 distinct CDR3 sequences, approximately 17% of them seen once. Sequencing was carried out using blood. The receptor source for this set is a woman between 50 and 59 years old with Graves' hyperthyroidism. Both conserved end residues are part of each CDR3. The D gene is left open where the match is weak. Only some rows state a clone size, as once, few, many or a class for expanded clones.

d_call	clone_size	j_call	v_call	cdr3_aa	cdr3_nt
TRBD1	many	TRBJ2-2	TRBV7-9	CASPLGGQGIITNTGELFF	TGTGCCAGCCCCTTAGGGGGACAGGGGATTATCACGAACACCGGGGAGCTGTTTTTT
TRBD1	NA	TRBJ1-3	TRBV24-1	CATSDPSQGTSGNTIYF	TGTGCCACCAGTGATCCCTCACAGGGGACGTCCGGAAACACCATATATTTT
TRBD1	many	TRBJ1-2	TRBV25-1	CASSVQGAQTRGYTF	TGTGCCAGCAGTGTACAGGGGGCCCAAACGCGGGGCTACACCTTC
NA	many	TRBJ1-1	TRBV3-1	CASSQLGTEAFF	TGTGCCAGCAGCCAACTGGGAACTGAAGCTTTCTTT
NA	few	TRBJ2-2	TRBV19	CASSHEPRVNTGELFF	TGTGCCAGTAGTCATGAACCCCGCGTCAACACCGGGGAGCTGTTTTTT
NA	many	TRBJ1-1	TRBV6-2/TRBV6-3	CASSYTGVGTEAFF	TGTGCCAGCAGTTACACCGGGGTGGGGACTGAAGCTTTCTTT
NA	few	TRBJ2-3	TRBV5-1	CASSLVDDPQGGTDTQYF	TGCGCCAGCAGCTTGGTGGACGATCCACAGGGTGGCACAGATACGCAGTATTTT
NA	few	TRBJ2-1	TRBV10-3	CAISRTLDPTNEQFF	TGTGCCATCAGCAGGACCCTGGATCCTACTAATGAGCAGTTCTTC
NA	few	TRBJ1-1	TRBV7-9	CASSLEGEALAFF	TGTGCCAGCAGCTTAGAGGGTGAAGCGCTAGCTTTCTTT
NA	many	TRBJ1-2	TRBV28	CASRDPYGYTF	TGTGCCAGCAGGGACCCCTATGGCTACACCTTC
NA	NA	TRBJ2-7	TRBV7-2	CASRGLSSYEQYF	TGTGCCAGCAGAGGACTATCTTCCTACGAGCAGTACTTC
NA	many	TRBJ1-2	TRBV2	CASSEAQFYGYTF	TGTGCCAGCAGTGAAGCACAGTTCTATGGCTACACCTTC
TRBD1	many	TRBJ2-7	TRBV2	CAGTDRGYEQYF	TGTGCCGGGACAGACAGGGGTTACGAGCAGTACTTC
NA	many	TRBJ2-2	TRBV14	CASSSPAPVTGELFF	TGTGCCAGCAGCTCTCCGGCGCCTGTCACCGGGGAGCTGTTTTTT
NA	many	TRBJ1-1	TRBV6-5	CASSYRGDTEAFF	TGTGCCAGCAGTTATCGAGGGGACACTGAAGCTTTCTTT
NA	many	TRBJ1-2	TRBV2	CAIQGQTDGYTF	TGTGCCATACAAGGACAGACAGATGGCTACACCTTC
NA	NA	TRBJ2-7	TRBV14	CASSQPGYEQYF	TGTGCCAGCAGCCAGCCCGGGTACGAGCAGTACTTC
NA	many	TRBJ1-4	TRBV28	CASSLLSPNEKLFF	TGTGCCAGCAGTTTGTTAAGTCCCAATGAAAAACTGTTTTTT
NA	many	TRBJ2-5	TRBV18	CASGRDMETQYF	TGTGCCAGCGGCCGGGACATGGAGACCCAGTACTTC
NA	many	TRBJ2-7	TRBV19	CASSIARGVYEQYF	TGTGCCAGTAGTATAGCCAGGGGGGTCTACGAGCAGTACTTC
NA	many	TRBJ2-7	TRBV6-1	CASIKTQGARDYEQYF	TGTGCCAGCATTAAAACTCAGGGCGCCAGGGATTACGAGCAGTACTTC
NA	many	TRBJ2-2	TRBV7-9	CASSFSRNTGELFF	TGTGCCAGCAGCTTCTCTCGAAACACCGGGGAGCTGTTTTTT
TRBD1	many	TRBJ2-7	TRBV29-1	CSVEGDSYEQYF	TGCAGCGTTGAAGGGGACAGCTACGAGCAGTACTTC
NA	many	TRBJ1-5	TRBV10-3	CAIGATNNQPQHF	TGTGCCATCGGCGCGACGAACAATCAGCCCCAGCATTTT
NA	many	TRBJ1-2	TRBV2	CASRGETGGYGYTF	TGTGCCAGCAGAGGGGAGACAGGTGGCTATGGCTACACCTTC
NA	many	TRBJ1-2	TRBV12-5	CASGLVKVGGLVSGYTF	TGTGCTAGTGGTTTGGTAAAGGTCGGGGGCTTGGTGTCTGGCTACACCTTC
NA	many	TRBJ2-3	TRBV18	CASLRGAEKDTQYF	TGTGCCAGCTTGAGAGGGGCAGAAAAAGATACGCAGTATTTT
TRBD2	NA	TRBJ2-5	TRBV7-2	CANSVSGGPWYF	TGTGCCAACAGCGTAAGCGGGGGCCCTTGGTACTTC
NA	many	TRBJ2-1	TRBV7-9	CASSFVVGDEQFF	TGTGCCAGCAGCTTTGTAGTGGGGGATGAGCAGTTCTTC
TRBD2	many	TRBJ2-3	TRBV6-6	CASSYGTSADTQYF	TGTGCCAGCAGTTACGGGACTAGCGCAGATACGCAGTATTTT
TRBD1	many	TRBJ2-3	TRBV6-1	CASSYARGHTDTQYF	TGTGCCAGCAGTTATGCCAGGGGGCATACAGATACGCAGTATTTT
NA	many	TRBJ1-1	TRBV19	CASSRGELNTEAFF	TGTGCCAGTAGTAGGGGGGAGCTCAACACTGAAGCTTTCTTT
NA	many	TRBJ2-7	TRBV14	CASSQGRGSAYEQYF	TGTGCCAGCAGCCAAGGAAGGGGCAGCGCCTACGAGCAGTACTTC
NA	NA	TRBJ2-1	TRBV7-7	CASSLGGGTNNEQFF	TGTGCTAGCAGCTTAGGGGGGGGGACCAACAATGAGCAGTTCTTC
NA	many	TRBJ1-1	TRBV3-1	CASSQRLTQSNTEAFF	TGTGCCAGCAGCCAACGCCTTACACAGAGTAACACTGAAGCTTTCTTT
NA	NA	TRBJ1-1	TRBV5-1	CASSSTGTNTEAFF	TGCGCCAGCAGCTCCACTGGGACGAACACTGAAGCTTTCTTT
NA	many	TRBJ2-1	TRBV27	CASSSQYNEQFF	TGTGCCAGCAGTTCCCAGTACAATGAGCAGTTCTTC
TRBD2	NA	TRBJ2-3	TRBV12-3/TRBV12-4	CASSPVGSGRAADTQYF	TGTGCCAGCAGCCCAGTGGGGAGCGGGAGGGCGGCAGATACGCAGTATTTT
NA	few	TRBJ2-5	TRBV4-3	CASSRRGAGRTQYF	TGCGCCAGCAGCCGGCGCGGAGCCGGACGGACCCAGTACTTC
NA	many	TRBJ2-7	TRBV13	CASSFRHEQYF	TGTGCCAGCAGCTTTCGCCACGAGCAGTACTTC
TRBD1	NA	TRBJ1-2	TRBV6-1	CASRDREGYTF	TGTGCCAGCAGAGACAGGGAGGGCTACACCTTC
NA	many	TRBJ1-1	TRBV18	CASSPLPQSPRMNTEAFF	TGTGCCAGCTCACCCCTACCTCAGAGTCCCCGCATGAACACTGAAGCTTTCTTT
NA	many	TRBJ2-5	TRBV24-1	CATSDIAAQYF	TGTGCCACCAGTGATATTGCAGCCCAGTACTTC
TRBD1	many	TRBJ2-7	TRBV28	CAIDRGPYEQYF	TGTGCCATCGACAGGGGCCCCTACGAGCAGTACTTC
TRBD1	many	TRBJ2-2	TRBV5-8	CASSWDRGATGELFF	TGTGCCAGCAGCTGGGACAGGGGAGCCACCGGGGAGCTGTTTTTT
NA	many	TRBJ2-1	TRBV3-1	CASSQEGLYNEQFF	TGTGCCAGCAGCCAAGAGGGACTGTACAATGAGCAGTTCTTC
NA	NA	TRBJ1-1	TRBV18	CASSPILQGEAFF	TGTGCCAGCTCACCGATACTCCAAGGAGAAGCTTTCTTT
TRBD1	many	TRBJ1-2	TRBV7-3	CASSAGTGANYGYTF	TGTGCCAGCAGCGCGGGGACAGGGGCTAACTATGGCTACACCTTC
TRBD1	few	TRBJ1-4	TRBV6-1	CASRRTGGPMDLNEKLFF	TGTGCCAGCAGAAGGACAGGCGGCCCTATGGACCTTAATGAAAAACTGTTTTTT
TRBD2	many	TRBJ2-3	TRBV20-1	CSASGRGVGEDTQYF	TGCAGTGCTAGCGGGCGGGGGGTCGGGGAAGATACGCAGTATTTT
NA	many	TRBJ2-7	TRBV29-1	CSASGSSYEQYF	TGCAGCGCTTCCGGTAGCTCCTACGAGCAGTACTTC
NA	NA	TRBJ1-1	TRBV2	CASSGGRGMNTEAFF	TGTGCCAGCAGTGGGGGACGTGGCATGAACACTGAAGCTTTCTTT